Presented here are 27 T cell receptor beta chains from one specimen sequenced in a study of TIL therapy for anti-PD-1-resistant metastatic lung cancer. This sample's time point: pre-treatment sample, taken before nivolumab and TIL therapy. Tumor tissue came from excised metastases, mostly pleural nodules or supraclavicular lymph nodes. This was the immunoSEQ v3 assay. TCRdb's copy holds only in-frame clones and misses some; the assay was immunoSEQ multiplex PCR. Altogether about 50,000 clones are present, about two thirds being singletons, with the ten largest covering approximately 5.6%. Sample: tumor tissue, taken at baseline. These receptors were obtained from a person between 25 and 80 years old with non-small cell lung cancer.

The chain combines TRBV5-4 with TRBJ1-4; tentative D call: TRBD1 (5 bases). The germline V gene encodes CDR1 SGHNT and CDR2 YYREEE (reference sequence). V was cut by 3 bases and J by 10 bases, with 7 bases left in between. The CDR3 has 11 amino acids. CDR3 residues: CASSSGLKLFF. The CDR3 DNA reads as TGTGCCAGCAGCTCAGGGCTAAAACTGTTTTTT.

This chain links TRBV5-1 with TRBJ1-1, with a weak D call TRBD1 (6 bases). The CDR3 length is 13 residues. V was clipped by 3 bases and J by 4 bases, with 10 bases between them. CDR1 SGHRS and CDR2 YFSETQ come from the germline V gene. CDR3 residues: CASSWRGLTEAFF. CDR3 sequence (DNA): TGCGCCAGCAGCTGGCGGGGGCTCACTGAAGCTTTCTTT.

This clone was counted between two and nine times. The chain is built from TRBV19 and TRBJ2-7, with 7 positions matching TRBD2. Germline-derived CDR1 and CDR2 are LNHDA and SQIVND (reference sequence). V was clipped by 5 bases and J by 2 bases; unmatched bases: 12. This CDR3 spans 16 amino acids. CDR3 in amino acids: CASSPPLSGTTYEQYF. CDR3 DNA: TGTGCCAGTAGTCCTCCTCTCAGCGGGACCACCTACGAGCAGTACTTC.

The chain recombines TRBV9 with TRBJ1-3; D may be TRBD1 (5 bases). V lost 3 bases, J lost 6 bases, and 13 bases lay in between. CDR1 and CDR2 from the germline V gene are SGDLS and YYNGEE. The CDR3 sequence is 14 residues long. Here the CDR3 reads CASSAKGEKNTIYF. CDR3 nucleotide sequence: TGTGCCAGCAGCGCAAAAGGGGAAAAAAACACCATATATTTT.

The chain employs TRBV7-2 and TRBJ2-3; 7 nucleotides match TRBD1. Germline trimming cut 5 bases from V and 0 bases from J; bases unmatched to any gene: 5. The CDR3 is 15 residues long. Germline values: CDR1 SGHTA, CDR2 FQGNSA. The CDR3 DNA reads TGTGCCAGCAGCAGGGACAGCTCTAGCACAGATACGCAGTATTTT. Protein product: CASSRDSSSTDTQYF.

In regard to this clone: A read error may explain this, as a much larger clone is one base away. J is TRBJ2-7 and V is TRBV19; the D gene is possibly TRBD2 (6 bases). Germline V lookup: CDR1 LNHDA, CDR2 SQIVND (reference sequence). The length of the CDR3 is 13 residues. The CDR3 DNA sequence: TGTACCAGTAGGAGGGGCCGTTACTACGAGCAGTACTTC. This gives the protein CTSRRGRYYEQYF.

The CDR3 DNA reads as TGTGCCAGCAGTGGGGGGGCTGGGGCCAACGTCCTGACTTTC. It translates to CASSGGAGANVLTF. This chain joins TRBV2 and TRBJ2-6, with D tentatively TRBD2 (6 bases). Trimming left V 4 bases short and J 2 bases short, with 6 bases between. The V gene's germline CDR1 is SNHLY and CDR2 FYNNEI. This CDR3 is built from 14 residues.

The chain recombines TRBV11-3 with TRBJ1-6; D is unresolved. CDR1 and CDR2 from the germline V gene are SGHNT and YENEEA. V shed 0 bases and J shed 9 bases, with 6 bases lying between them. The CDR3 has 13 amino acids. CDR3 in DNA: TGTGCCAGCAGCTTAGATCCGGCTTCACCCCTCCACTTT. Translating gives CASSLDPASPLHF.

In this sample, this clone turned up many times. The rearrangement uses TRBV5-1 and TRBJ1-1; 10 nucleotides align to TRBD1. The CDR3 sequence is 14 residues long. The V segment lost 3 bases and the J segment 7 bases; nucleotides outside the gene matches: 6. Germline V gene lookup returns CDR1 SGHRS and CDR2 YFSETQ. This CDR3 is CASSSSRDRGEAFF. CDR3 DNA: TGCGCCAGCAGCTCGTCCCGGGACAGGGGTGAAGCTTTCTTT.

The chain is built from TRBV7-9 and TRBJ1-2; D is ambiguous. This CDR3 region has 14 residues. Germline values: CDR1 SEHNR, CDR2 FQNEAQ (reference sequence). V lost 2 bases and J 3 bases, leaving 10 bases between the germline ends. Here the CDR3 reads CASSLTLGDYGYTF. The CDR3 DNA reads TGTGCCAGCAGCTTAACACTCGGGGACTATGGCTACACCTTC.

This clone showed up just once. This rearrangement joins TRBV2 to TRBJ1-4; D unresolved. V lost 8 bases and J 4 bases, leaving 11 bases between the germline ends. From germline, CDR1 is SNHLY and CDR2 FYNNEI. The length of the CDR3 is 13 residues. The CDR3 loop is CASAGGNNEKLFF. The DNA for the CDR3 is TGTGCCAGCGCGGGCGGGAATAATGAAAAACTGTTTTTT.

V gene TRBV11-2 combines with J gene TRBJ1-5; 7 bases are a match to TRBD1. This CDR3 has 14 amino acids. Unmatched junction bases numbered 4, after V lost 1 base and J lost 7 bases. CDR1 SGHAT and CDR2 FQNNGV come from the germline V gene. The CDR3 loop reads CASSLGQGDQPQHF. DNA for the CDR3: TGTGCCAGCAGCTTAGGACAGGGCGACCAGCCCCAGCATTTT.

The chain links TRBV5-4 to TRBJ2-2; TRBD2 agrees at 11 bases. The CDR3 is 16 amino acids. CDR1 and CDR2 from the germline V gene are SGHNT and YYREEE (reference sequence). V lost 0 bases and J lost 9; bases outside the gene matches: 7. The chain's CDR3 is CASSLATTSGTRELFF. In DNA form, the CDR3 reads TGTGCCAGCAGCTTGGCAACGACTAGCGGGACCCGGGAGCTGTTTTTT.

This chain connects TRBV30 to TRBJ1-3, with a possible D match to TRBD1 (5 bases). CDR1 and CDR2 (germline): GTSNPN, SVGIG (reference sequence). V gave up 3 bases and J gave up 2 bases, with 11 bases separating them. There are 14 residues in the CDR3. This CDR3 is CAWRVRGAGNTIYF. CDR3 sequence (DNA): TGTGCCTGGAGAGTACGGGGGGCTGGAAACACCATATATTTT.

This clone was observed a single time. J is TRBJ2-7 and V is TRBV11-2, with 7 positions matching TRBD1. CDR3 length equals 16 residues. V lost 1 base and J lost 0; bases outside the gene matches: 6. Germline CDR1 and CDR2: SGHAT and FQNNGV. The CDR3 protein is CASSLGAGTASYEQYF. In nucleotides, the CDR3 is TGTGCCAGCAGCTTAGGGGCCGGGACAGCCTCCTACGAGCAGTACTTC.

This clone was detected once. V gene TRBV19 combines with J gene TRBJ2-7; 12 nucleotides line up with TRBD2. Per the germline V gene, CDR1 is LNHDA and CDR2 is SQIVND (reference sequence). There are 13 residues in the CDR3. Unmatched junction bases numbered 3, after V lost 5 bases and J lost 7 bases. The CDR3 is CASSGTSGLEQYF. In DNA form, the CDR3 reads TGTGCCAGTAGTGGGACTAGCGGGCTGGAGCAGTACTTC.

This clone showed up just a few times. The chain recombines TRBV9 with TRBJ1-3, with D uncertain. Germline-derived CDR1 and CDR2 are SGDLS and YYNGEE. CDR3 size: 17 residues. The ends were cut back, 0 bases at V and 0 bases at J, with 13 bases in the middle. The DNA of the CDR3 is TGTGCCAGCAGCGTAGAAGTTTGGGTAGACTCTGGAAACACCATATATTTT. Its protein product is CASSVEVWVDSGNTIYF.

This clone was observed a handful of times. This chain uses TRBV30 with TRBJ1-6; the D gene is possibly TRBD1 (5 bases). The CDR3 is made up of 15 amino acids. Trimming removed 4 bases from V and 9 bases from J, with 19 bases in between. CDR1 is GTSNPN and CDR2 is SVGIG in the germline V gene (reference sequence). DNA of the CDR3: TGTGCCTGGATGGATATGGGGCAGAGGGGTTCACCCCTCCACTTT. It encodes CAWMDMGQRGSPLHF. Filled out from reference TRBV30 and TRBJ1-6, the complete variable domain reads SQTIHQWPATLVQPVGSPLSLECTVEGTSNPNLYWYRQAAGRGLQLLFYSVGIGQISSEVPQNLSASRPQDRQFILSSKKLLLSDSGFYLCAWMDMGQRGSPLHFGNGTRLTVT.

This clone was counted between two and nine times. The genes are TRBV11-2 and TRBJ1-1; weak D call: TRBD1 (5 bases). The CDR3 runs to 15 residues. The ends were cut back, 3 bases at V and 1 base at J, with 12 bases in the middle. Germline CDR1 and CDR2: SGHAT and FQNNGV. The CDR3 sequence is CASSLLAGTNTEAFF. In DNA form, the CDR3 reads TGTGCCAGCAGCTTGCTAGCGGGGACGAACACTGAAGCTTTCTTT.

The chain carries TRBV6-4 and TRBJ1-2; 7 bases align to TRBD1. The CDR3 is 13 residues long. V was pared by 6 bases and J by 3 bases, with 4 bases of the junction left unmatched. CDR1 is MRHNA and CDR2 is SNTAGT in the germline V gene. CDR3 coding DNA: TGTGCCAGCAGAGCAACAGGGGACTATGGCTACACCTTC. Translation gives CASRATGDYGYTF.

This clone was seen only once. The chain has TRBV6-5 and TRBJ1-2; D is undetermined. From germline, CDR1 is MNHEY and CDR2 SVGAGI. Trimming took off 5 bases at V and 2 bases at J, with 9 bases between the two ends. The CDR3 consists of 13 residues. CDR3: CASSRQGNYGYTF. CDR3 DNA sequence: TGTGCCAGCAGTCGTCAAGGGAACTATGGCTACACCTTC.

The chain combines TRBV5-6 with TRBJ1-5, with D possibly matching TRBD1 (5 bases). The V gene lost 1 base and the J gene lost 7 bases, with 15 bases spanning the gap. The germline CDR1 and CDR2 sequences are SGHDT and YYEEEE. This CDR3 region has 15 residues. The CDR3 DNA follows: TGTGCCAGCAGCTTGACAGGAGGGGCCGGCCAGCCCCAGCATTTT. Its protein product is CASSLTGGAGQPQHF. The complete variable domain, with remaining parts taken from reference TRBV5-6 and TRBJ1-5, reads DAGVTQSPTHLIKTRGQQVTLRCSPKSGHDTVSWYQQALGQGPQFIFQYYEEEERQRGNFPDRFSGHQFPNYSSELNVNALLLGDSALYLCASSLTGGAGQPQHFGDGTRLSIL.

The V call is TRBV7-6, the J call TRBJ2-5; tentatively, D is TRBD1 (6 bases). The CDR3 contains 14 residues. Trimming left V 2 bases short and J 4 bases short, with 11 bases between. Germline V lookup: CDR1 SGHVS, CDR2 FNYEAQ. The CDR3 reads CASSLRQGRETQYF. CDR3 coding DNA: TGTGCCAGCAGCTTACGGCAGGGGAGAGAGACCCAGTACTTC. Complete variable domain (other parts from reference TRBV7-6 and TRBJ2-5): GAGVSQSPRYKVTKRGQDVALRCDPISGHVSLYWYRQALGQGPEFLTYFNYEAQQDKSGLPNDRFSAERPEGSISTLTIQRTEQRDSAMYRCASSLRQGRETQYFGPGTRLLVL.

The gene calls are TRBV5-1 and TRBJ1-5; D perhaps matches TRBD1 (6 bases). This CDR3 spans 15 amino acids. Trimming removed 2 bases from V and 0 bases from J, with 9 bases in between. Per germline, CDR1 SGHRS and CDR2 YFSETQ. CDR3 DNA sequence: TGCGCCAGCAGCTTAGGGGACACTAGCAATCAGCCCCAGCATTTT. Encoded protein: CASSLGDTSNQPQHF.

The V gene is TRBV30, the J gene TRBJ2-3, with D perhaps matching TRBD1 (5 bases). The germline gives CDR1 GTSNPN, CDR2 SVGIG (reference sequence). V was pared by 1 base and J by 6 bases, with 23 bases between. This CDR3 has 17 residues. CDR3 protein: CAWSALPAGYVGDTQYF. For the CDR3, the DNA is TGTGCCTGGAGTGCCCTTCCAGCAGGGTACGTGGGGGATACGCAGTATTTT.

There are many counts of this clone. CDR3 in amino acids: CASSLRAWGQINEQFF. The CDR3 nucleotides are TGTGCCAGCAGTTTAAGGGCGTGGGGACAGATCAATGAGCAGTTCTTC. The chain uses TRBV27 and TRBJ2-1, with 7 bases aligning to TRBD1. The germline gives CDR1 MNHEY, CDR2 SMNVEV (reference sequence). V lost 2 bases to trimming and J lost 6 bases; unmatched junction nucleotides: 10. CDR3 length: 16 residues.

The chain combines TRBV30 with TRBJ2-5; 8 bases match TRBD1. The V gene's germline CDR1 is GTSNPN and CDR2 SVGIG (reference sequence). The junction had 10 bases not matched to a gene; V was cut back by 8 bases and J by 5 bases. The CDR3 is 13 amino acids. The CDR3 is CAADRARAETQYF. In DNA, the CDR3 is TGTGCCGCGGACAGGGCTAGGGCGGAGACCCAGTACTTC.